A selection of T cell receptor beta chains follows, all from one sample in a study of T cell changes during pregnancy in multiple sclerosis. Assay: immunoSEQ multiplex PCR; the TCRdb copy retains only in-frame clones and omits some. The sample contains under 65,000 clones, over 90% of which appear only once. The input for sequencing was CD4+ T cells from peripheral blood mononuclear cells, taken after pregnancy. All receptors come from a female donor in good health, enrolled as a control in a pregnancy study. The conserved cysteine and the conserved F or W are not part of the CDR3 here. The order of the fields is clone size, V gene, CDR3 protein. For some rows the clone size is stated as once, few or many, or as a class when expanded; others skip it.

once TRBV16 ASSRRVTQETQY
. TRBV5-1 ASSLAQGNEKLF
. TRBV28 ASRENEKLF
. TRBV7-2 ASSLLGGQETQY
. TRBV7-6 ASSLGSASGISTDTQY
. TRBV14 ASSQECRDSRRPGNQPQH
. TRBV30 AWKGLNEQF
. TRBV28 ASSGTGGSNTQY
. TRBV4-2 ASSQAGTGGNTIY
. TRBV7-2 ASSLYRTSGGRNYEQY
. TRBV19 ASSIRLPGTGPSEQY
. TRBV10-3 AITEVQSNYGYT
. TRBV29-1 AGGGWGTEAF
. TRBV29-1 SVEGDSDGYT
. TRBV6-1 ASSEAKSGTISYEQY
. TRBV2 ASIMGVGYNEQF
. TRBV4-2 ASSQDSGNWSPLH
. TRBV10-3 AINTGTGHYEQY
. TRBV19 ASSIRQGNTEAF
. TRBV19 ASSMSGSYNEQF
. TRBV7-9 ASSQGQGNEKLF
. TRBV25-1 ASSVPGRGTEAF
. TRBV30 AWSAHEGRGDQPQH
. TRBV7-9 ASSPYPQGTTIDGYT
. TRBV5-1 ASSLGTSGEQY
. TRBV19 ASSMASGGTYEQY
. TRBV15 ATSRDGRKGADTQY
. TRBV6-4 ASRNGDTNTEAF
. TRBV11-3 ASSPDGGRLYNEQF
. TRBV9 ASSVQQDRQETQY
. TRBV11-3 ASSLEGTSNEQF
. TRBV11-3 ASSLAGLAWEQF
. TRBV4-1 ARDRDRGNQPQH
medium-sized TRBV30 AWSVRQAANSPLH
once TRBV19 ASSPGEPKSYGYT
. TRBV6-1 ASSEGSRETQY
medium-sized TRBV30 AVMKSSYNSPLH
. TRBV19 ASSLRSGTSSYNEQF
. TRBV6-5 ASTGGQGYTEAF
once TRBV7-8 ASSLDRVSPLH